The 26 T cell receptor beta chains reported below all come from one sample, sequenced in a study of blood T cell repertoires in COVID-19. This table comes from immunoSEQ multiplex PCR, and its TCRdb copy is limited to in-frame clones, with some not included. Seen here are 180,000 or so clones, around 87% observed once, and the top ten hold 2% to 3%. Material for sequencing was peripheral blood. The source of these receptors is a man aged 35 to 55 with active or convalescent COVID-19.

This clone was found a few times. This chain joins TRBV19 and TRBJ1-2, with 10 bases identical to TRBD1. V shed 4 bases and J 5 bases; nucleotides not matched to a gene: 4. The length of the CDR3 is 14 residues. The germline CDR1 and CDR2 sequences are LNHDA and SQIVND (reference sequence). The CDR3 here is CASSRDRGWYGYTF. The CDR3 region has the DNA TGTGCCAGTAGTAGGGACAGGGGCTGGTATGGCTACACCTTC.

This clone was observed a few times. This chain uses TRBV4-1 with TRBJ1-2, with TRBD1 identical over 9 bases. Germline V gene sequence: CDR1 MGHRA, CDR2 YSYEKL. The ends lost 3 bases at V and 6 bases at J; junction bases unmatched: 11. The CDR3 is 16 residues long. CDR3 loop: CASSQADGDRVHGYTF. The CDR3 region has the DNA TGCGCCAGCAGCCAGGCCGATGGGGACAGGGTGCATGGCTACACCTTC.

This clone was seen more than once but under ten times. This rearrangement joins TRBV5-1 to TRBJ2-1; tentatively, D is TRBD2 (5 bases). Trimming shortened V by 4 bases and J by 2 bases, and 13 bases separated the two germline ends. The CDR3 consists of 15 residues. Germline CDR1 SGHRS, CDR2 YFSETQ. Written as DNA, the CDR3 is TGCGCCAGCAGCCGGACTGAAAAAGCCTACAATGAGCAGTTCTTC. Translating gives CASSRTEKAYNEQFF.

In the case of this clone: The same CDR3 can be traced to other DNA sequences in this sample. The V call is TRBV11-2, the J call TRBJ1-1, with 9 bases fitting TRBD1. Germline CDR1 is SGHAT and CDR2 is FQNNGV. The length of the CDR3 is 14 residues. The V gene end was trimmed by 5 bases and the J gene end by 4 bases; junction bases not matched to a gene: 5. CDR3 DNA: TGTGCCAGCAGCCCGGGACAGGGAGGCACTGAAGCTTTCTTT. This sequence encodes CASSPGQGGTEAFF.

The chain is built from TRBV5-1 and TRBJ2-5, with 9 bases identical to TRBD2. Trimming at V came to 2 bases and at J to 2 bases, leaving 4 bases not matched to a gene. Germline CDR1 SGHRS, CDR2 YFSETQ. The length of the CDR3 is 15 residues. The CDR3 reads CASSFSGGLQETQYF. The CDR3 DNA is TGCGCCAGCAGCTTCAGCGGGGGGCTGCAAGAGACCCAGTACTTC.

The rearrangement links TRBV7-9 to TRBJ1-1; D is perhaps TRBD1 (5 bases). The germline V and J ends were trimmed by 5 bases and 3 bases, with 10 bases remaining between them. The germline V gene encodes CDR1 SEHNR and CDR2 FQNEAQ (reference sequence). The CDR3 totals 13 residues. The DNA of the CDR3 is TGTGCCAGCAGCCAAACCAGGGACACTGAAGCTTTCTTT. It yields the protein CASSQTRDTEAFF.

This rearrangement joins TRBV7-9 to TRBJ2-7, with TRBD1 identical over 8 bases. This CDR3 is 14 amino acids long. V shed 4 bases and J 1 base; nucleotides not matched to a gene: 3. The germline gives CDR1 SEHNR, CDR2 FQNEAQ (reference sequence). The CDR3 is CASSSGTGSYEQYF. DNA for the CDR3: TGTGCCAGCAGCTCCGGGACAGGTTCCTACGAGCAGTACTTC.

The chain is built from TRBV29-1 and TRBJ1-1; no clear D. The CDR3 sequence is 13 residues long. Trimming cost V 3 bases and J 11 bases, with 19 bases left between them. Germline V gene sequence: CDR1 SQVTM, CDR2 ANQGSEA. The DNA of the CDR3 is TGCAGCGTTGATCTTCTAAACGAGCCTCACGCTTTCTTT. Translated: CSVDLLNEPHAFF.

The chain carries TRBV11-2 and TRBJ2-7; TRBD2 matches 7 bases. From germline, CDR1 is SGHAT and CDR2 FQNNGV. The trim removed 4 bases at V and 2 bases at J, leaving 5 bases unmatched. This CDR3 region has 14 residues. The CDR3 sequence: CASSWDGGTYEQYF. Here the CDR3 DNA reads TGTGCCAGCAGCTGGGACGGGGGGACCTACGAGCAGTACTTC.

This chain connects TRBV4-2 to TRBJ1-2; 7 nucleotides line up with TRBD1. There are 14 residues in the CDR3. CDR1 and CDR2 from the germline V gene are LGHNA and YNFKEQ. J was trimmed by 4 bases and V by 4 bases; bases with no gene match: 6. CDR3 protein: CASSRDRDSYGYTF. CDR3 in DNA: TGTGCCAGCAGCCGCGACAGGGACAGCTATGGCTACACCTTC.

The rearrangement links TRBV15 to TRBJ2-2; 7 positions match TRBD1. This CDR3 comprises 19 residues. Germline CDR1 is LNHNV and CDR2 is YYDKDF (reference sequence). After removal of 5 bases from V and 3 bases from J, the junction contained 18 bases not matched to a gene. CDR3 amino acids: CATSHTLSPGQSYTGELFF. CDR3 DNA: TGTGCCACCAGCCACACACTATCCCCGGGACAGAGTTACACCGGGGAGCTGTTTTTT.

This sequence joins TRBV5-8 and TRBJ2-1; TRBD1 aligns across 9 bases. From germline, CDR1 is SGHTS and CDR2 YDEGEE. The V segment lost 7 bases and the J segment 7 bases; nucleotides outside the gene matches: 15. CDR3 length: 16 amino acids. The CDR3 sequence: CASASRQGVAPNEQFF. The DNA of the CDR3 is TGTGCCAGCGCATCAAGACAGGGGGTCGCCCCGAATGAGCAGTTCTTC.

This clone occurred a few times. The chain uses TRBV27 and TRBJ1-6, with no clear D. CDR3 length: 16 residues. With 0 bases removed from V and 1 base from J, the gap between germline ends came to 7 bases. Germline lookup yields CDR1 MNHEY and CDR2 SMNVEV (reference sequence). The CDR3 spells CASSLSWESYNSPLHF. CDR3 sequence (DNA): TGTGCCAGCAGTTTATCTTGGGAGTCCTATAATTCACCCCTCCACTTT.

Here the CDR3 DNA reads TGTGCCAGTAGCGCTTCCGGGACAGGGGTAGGGATTGGCTACGAGCAGTACTTC. This translates into CASSASGTGVGIGYEQYF. The chain couples TRBV19 to TRBJ2-7; TRBD1 aligns across 10 bases. Germline CDR1 is LNHDA and CDR2 is SQIVND (reference sequence). Unmatched junction bases numbered 17, after V lost 6 bases and J lost 3 bases. The CDR3 length is 18 residues.

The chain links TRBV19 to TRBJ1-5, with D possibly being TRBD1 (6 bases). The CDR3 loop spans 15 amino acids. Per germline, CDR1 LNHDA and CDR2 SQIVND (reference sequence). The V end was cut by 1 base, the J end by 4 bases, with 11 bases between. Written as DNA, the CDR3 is TGTGCCAGTAGTATAGGCAGGGGCGGGAATCAGCCCCAGCATTTT. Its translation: CASSIGRGGNQPQHF.

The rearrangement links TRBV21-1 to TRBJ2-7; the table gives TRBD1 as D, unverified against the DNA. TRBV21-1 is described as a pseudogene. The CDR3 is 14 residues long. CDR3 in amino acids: CASSKELGQYEQYF. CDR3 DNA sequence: TGTGCCAGCAGCAAAGAGTTGGGGCAGTACGAGCAGTACTTC.

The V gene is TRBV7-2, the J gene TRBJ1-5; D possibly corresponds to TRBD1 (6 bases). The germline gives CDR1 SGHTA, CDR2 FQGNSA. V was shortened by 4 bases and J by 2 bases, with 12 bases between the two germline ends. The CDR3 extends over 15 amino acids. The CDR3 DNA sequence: TGTGCCAGCAGCTCCGTAGGGGGTGGCAATCAGCCCCAGCATTTT. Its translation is CASSSVGGGNQPQHF.

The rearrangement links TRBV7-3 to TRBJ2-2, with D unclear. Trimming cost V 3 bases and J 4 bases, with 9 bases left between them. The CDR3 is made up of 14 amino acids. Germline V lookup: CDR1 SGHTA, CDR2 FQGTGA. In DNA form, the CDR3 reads TGTGCCAGCAGCTTGAGCGTAGGCACCGGGGAGCTGTTTTTT. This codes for CASSLSVGTGELFF.

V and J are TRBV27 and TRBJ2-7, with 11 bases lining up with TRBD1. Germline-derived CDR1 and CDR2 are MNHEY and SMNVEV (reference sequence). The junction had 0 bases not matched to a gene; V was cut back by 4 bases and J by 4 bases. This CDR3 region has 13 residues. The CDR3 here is CASSWDRGYEQYF. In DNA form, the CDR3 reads TGTGCCAGCAGTTGGGACAGGGGGTACGAGCAGTACTTC.

The CDR3 nucleotides read TGTGCCAGCAGCTTGGGTGGGGGCCCCGGGGAGCTGTTTTTT. This translates into CASSLGGGPGELFF. V usage is TRBV5-6 and J usage is TRBJ2-2; D is possibly TRBD1 (6 bases). Trimming took 0 bases from V and 6 from J, leaving 9 bases between them. CDR3 length: 14 residues. Germline V CDR1 and CDR2: SGHDT, YYEEEE.

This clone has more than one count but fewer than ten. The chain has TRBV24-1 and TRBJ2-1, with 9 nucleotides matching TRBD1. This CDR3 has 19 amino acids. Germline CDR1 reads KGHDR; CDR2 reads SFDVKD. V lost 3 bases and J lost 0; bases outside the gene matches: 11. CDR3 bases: TGTGCCACCAGTGATCCGGGACAGGGAAGGGGGAGCTCCTACAATGAGCAGTTCTTC. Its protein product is CATSDPGQGRGSSYNEQFF.

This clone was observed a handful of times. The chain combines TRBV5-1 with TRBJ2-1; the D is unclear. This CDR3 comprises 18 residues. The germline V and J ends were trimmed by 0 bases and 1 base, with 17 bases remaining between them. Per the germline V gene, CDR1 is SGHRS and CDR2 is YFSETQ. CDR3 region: CASSLGRKSTLSYNEQFF. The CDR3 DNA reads TGCGCCAGCAGCTTGGGTAGAAAAAGCACCTTGTCCTACAATGAGCAGTTCTTC.

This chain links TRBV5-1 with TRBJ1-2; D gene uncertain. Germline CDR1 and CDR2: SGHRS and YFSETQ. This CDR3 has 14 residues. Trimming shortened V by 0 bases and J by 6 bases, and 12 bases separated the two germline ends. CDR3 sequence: CASSLAGLENGYTF. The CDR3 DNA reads TGCGCCAGCAGCTTGGCCGGTCTTGAGAATGGCTACACCTTC.

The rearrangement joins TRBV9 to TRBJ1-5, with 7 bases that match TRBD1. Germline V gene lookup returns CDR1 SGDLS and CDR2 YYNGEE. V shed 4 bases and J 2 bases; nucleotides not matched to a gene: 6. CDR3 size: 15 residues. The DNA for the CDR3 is TGTGCCAGCAGCCAGACAGGGTCTGGCAATCAGCCCCAGCATTTT. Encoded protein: CASSQTGSGNQPQHF.

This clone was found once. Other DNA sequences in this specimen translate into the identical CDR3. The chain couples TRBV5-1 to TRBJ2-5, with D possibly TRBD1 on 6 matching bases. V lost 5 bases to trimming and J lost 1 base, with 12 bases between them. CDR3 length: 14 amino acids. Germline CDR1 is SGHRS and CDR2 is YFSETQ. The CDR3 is CASSSRTVQETQYF. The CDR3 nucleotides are TGCGCCAGCAGTTCTAGGACAGTCCAAGAGACCCAGTACTTC.

CDR3 sequence: CASSLRHNSGNTIYF. The CDR3 DNA is TGTGCCAGCAGCTTAAGACACAACTCTGGAAACACCATATATTTT. The chain couples TRBV7-3 to TRBJ1-3; D uncertain. CDR3 length: 15 amino acids. CDR1 SGHTA and CDR2 FQGTGA come from the germline V gene. The germline V and J ends were trimmed by 1 base and 0 bases, with 7 bases remaining between them.